This entry lists 21 T cell receptor beta chains sequenced from one sample in a study of blood T cell repertoires in COVID-19. TCRdb keeps only in-frame clones here, not all; method: immunoSEQ multiplex PCR. The repertoire holds 300,000 or so clones, with approximately 89% as singletons. Sequenced input: peripheral blood. The origin of the receptors is a woman aged 45 to 65 who had recovered from COVID-19.

This chain links TRBV11-2 with TRBJ1-2; maybe TRBD1 (5 bases). Germline CDR1 SGHAT, CDR2 FQNNGV. This CDR3 has 14 amino acids. The ends were cut back, 3 bases at V and 6 bases at J, with 14 bases in the middle. CDR3 amino acids: CASSFIGAYNGYTF. CDR3 sequence (DNA): TGTGCCAGCAGCTTTATAGGGGCCTACAATGGCTACACCTTC. Full variable domain (remainder filled in from reference TRBV11-2 and TRBJ1-2): EAGVAQSPRYKIIEKRQSVAFWCNPISGHATLYWYQQILGQGPKLLIQFQNNGVVDDSQLPKDRFSAERLKGVDSTLKIQPAKLEDSAVYLCASSFIGAYNGYTFGSGTRLTVV.

The chain links TRBV6-2 or TRBV6-3 to TRBJ2-3, with 8 bases fitting TRBD2. The length of the CDR3 is 15 residues. The germline V gene encodes CDR1 MNHEY and CDR2 SVGEGT. Unmatched junction bases numbered 1, after V lost 1 base and J lost 1 base. CDR3 region: CASSYLTSGTDTQYF. CDR3 DNA: TGTGCCAGCAGTTACTTGACTAGCGGCACAGATACGCAGTATTTT.

The chain employs TRBV7-2 and TRBJ2-3; tentative D call: TRBD2 (7 bases). The CDR3 covers 18 residues. V was shortened by 5 bases and J by 2 bases, with 23 bases between the two germline ends. The germline V gene encodes CDR1 SGHTA and CDR2 FQGNSA. The CDR3 loop reads CASSPGRWAGAYTDTQYF. The DNA of the CDR3 is TGTGCCAGCAGCCCGGGGAGGTGGGCGGGGGCCTACACAGATACGCAGTATTTT.

The chain employs TRBV30 and TRBJ2-1, with 9 bases lining up with TRBD2. J was trimmed by 6 bases and V by 5 bases; bases with no gene match: 8. There are 14 residues in the CDR3. Germline CDR1 and CDR2: GTSNPN and SVGIG (reference sequence). CDR3 DNA: TGTGCCTGGGTAAAACTAGCGGGTATCAATGAGCAGTTCTTC. The encoded protein is CAWVKLAGINEQFF.

The CDR3 spells CAWGRNYGYTF. The CDR3 nucleotides are TGTGCATGGGGGCGAAACTATGGCTACACCTTC. The chain combines TRBV30 with TRBJ1-2; possible D gene TRBD1, 6 bases. The CDR3 runs 11 residues. Germline-derived CDR1 and CDR2 are GTSNPN and SVGIG (reference sequence). Full variable domain (remainder filled in from reference TRBV30 and TRBJ1-2): SQTIHQWPATLVQPVGSPLSLECTVEGTSNPNLYWYRQAAGRGLQLLFYSVGIGQISSEVPQNLSASRPQDRQFILSSKKLLLSDSGFYLCAWGRNYGYTFGSGTRLTVV.

The chain recombines TRBV5-5 with TRBJ1-6, with D tentatively TRBD1 (5 bases). V was cut by 7 bases and J by 3 bases, with 14 bases left in between. The CDR3 is 15 amino acids. Germline V CDR1 and CDR2: SGHKS, YYEKEE (reference sequence). CDR3 coding DNA: TGTGCCAGCCACACCCAGGGAAACTATAATTCACCCCTCCACTTT. As protein: CASHTQGNYNSPLHF.

The genes are TRBV6-5 and TRBJ1-5; 12 nucleotides align to TRBD1. The length of the CDR3 is 15 residues. The V gene end was trimmed by 6 bases and the J gene end by 6 bases; junction bases not matched to a gene: 6. Germline CDR1 and CDR2: MNHEY and SVGAGI. CDR3 protein: CASSVGQGAIQPQHF. The CDR3 DNA sequence: TGTGCCAGCAGCGTGGGACAGGGGGCGATTCAGCCCCAGCATTTT.

The V call is TRBV5-1, the J call TRBJ2-6, with D tentatively TRBD2 (6 bases). This CDR3 spans 17 amino acids. CDR1 SGHRS and CDR2 YFSETQ come from the germline V gene. Trimming removed 4 bases from V and 0 bases from J, with 14 bases in between. This chain's CDR3 is CASSRGTANSGANVLTF. In DNA, the CDR3 is TGCGCCAGCAGCCGCGGGACGGCCAACTCTGGGGCCAACGTCCTGACTTTC.

In its sample, this clone was seen a few times. This chain links TRBV7-2 with TRBJ2-7, with D possibly TRBD2 on 5 matching bases. Trimming pared 4 bases from V and 6 bases from J, leaving 13 bases between. CDR1 SGHTA and CDR2 FQGNSA come from the germline V gene. The CDR3 length is 13 residues. The DNA for the CDR3 is TGTGCCAGCAGCTCCGGACTGGTAAGCGAGCAGTACTTC. The encoded protein is CASSSGLVSEQYF.

This sequence joins TRBV10-1 and TRBJ2-3, with a possible D match to TRBD2 (5 bases). Trimming took off 0 bases at V and 4 bases at J, with 11 bases between the two ends. This CDR3 has 15 amino acids. The germline V gene encodes CDR1 WNHNN and CDR2 SYGVQD (reference sequence). Here the CDR3 reads CASSESKGAADTQYF. As DNA, the CDR3 is TGCGCCAGCAGTGAGTCCAAGGGAGCGGCAGATACGCAGTATTTT.

V and J are TRBV2 and TRBJ1-5, with 7 bases aligning to TRBD1. The J segment lost 7 bases and the V segment lost 7 bases, leaving 7 bases of the junction unmatched. Germline V lookup: CDR1 SNHLY, CDR2 FYNNEI. The CDR3 is 13 residues long. The CDR3 DNA reads TGTGCCAGCAACGTTGACAGGGCCCAGCCCCAGCATTTT. It encodes CASNVDRAQPQHF.

The chain has TRBV4-1 and TRBJ1-1, with D possibly being TRBD1 (5 bases). Trimming stripped 5 bases from V and 3 bases from J, with 22 bases between. The CDR3 sequence is 17 residues long. CDR1 MGHRA and CDR2 YSYEKL come from the germline V gene. CDR3 protein: CASSWEGARMRYTEAFF. The CDR3 bases are TGCGCCAGCAGCTGGGAAGGGGCCCGCATGAGGTACACTGAAGCTTTCTTT.

The V and J genes are TRBV6-4 and TRBJ2-2; D is unclear. The CDR3 consists of 14 residues. Germline values: CDR1 MRHNA, CDR2 SNTAGT. V was pared by 0 bases and J by 3 bases, with 5 bases between. CDR3 sequence: CASSDSLDTGELFF. DNA for the CDR3: TGTGCCAGCAGTGACTCGTTAGACACCGGGGAGCTGTTTTTT.

V usage is TRBV5-4 and J usage is TRBJ1-3; D not resolved. CDR3 length: 16 residues. Germline-derived CDR1 and CDR2 are SGHNT and YYREEE (reference sequence). The germline V and J ends were trimmed by 2 bases and 4 bases, with 16 bases remaining between them. The CDR3 DNA sequence: TGTGCCAGCAGCTTCACGTCAGGACTCTTAGGAAACACCATATATTTT. This encodes CASSFTSGLLGNTIYF.

The chain is built from TRBV5-5 and TRBJ1-5; TRBD1 matches 8 bases. This CDR3 contains 15 residues. V shed 3 bases and J 5 bases; nucleotides not matched to a gene: 7. Germline V gene lookup returns CDR1 SGHKS and CDR2 YYEKEE (reference sequence). CDR3 bases: TGTGCCAGCAGCTGGAGACAGGGGTACGATCAGCCCCAGCATTTT. Translated: CASSWRQGYDQPQHF.

This chain uses TRBV19 with TRBJ1-1, with D possibly TRBD1 on 5 matching bases. Trimming cost V 6 bases and J 4 bases, with 12 bases left between them. Germline loops: CDR1 LNHDA, CDR2 SQIVND (reference sequence). There are 13 residues in the CDR3. For the CDR3, the DNA is TGTGCCAGTAGCGACAGTATTAGCACTGAAGCTTTCTTT. Translating it yields CASSDSISTEAFF. The full variable domain, its missing parts supplied by reference TRBV19 and TRBJ1-1, is DGGITQSPKYLFRKEGQNVTLSCEQNLNHDAMYWYRQDPGQGLRLIYYSQIVNDFQKGDIAEGYSVSREKKESFPLTVTSAQKNPTAFYLCASSDSISTEAFFGQGTRLTVV.

This clone was seen a few times. This chain connects TRBV30 to TRBJ1-2; maybe TRBD1 (6 bases). Germline V lookup: CDR1 GTSNPN, CDR2 SVGIG (reference sequence). With 6 bases removed from V and 7 bases from J, the gap between germline ends came to 12 bases. This CDR3 contains 11 residues. In nucleotides, the CDR3 is TGTGCCTGCTGGGGGCCGGCTGGCTACACCTTC. This gives the protein CACWGPAGYTF.

The chain is built from TRBV27 and TRBJ2-7; D is possibly TRBD2 (6 bases). Germline values: CDR1 MNHEY, CDR2 SMNVEV (reference sequence). The ends were cut back, 0 bases at V and 4 bases at J, with 16 bases in the middle. The CDR3 has 16 amino acids. The CDR3 sequence is CASSLSSGDFRYEQYF. In DNA form, the CDR3 reads TGTGCCAGCAGTTTATCGTCGGGGGATTTCCGGTACGAGCAGTACTTC.

The chain combines TRBV10-1 with TRBJ1-2; D is possibly TRBD1 (5 bases). The germline V and J ends were trimmed by 0 bases and 6 bases, with 11 bases remaining between them. The CDR3 spans 14 residues. Germline loops: CDR1 WNHNN, CDR2 SYGVQD (reference sequence). CDR3 protein: CASSESKQGNGYTF. CDR3 coding DNA: TGCGCCAGCAGTGAGTCTAAGCAGGGTAATGGCTACACCTTC.

This clone was counted between two and nine times. This chain joins TRBV4-3 and TRBJ2-5, with D possibly TRBD1 on 5 matching bases. This CDR3 contains 18 residues. Germline CDR1 and CDR2: LGHNA and YSLEER. Trimming took off 0 bases at V and 5 bases at J, with 22 bases between the two ends. DNA of the CDR3: TGCGCCAGCAGCCAAGATTCAAGGGGCAGGCGCCGCCTCGAGACCCAGTACTTC. This encodes CASSQDSRGRRRLETQYF.

The V and J genes are TRBV19 and TRBJ2-1; weak D call: TRBD2 (6 bases). The CDR3 covers 17 residues. V dropped 0 bases and J dropped 8 bases, with 20 bases sitting between them. Germline V gives CDR1 LNHDA, CDR2 SQIVND (reference sequence). The CDR3 nucleotides read TGTGCCAGTAGTATAGATTTGGGGGGAGACGGCTTCGATGAGCAGTTCTTC. Protein product: CASSIDLGGDGFDEQFF.